The 14 T cell receptor beta chains reported below all come from one sample, sequenced in a study of blood T cell repertoires in COVID-19. The method was immunoSEQ multiplex PCR; TCRdb's version includes in-frame clones alone and lacks a portion of them. The sample comprises a few hundred thousand clones, 80% to 90% of which are singletons, and about 1.9% rests with the top ten. Input material: PBMCs or T cells enriched from blood (not recorded which). The receptors come from a man in his forties in a cohort exposed to, infected with or recovered from COVID-19 (not recorded which).

The V and J genes are TRBV19 and TRBJ1-1, with no clear D. V was pared by 7 bases and J by 4 bases, with 16 bases between. The germline gives CDR1 LNHDA, CDR2 SQIVND (reference sequence). The CDR3 totals 14 residues. CDR3 nucleotides: TGTGCCAGTAAGGGAGAATTGAAGGGCACTGAAGCTTTCTTT. Translated: CASKGELKGTEAFF. The variable domain in full, with the rest retrieved from reference TRBV19 and TRBJ1-1, is DGGITQSPKYLFRKEGQNVTLSCEQNLNHDAMYWYRQDPGQGLRLIYYSQIVNDFQKGDIAEGYSVSREKKESFPLTVTSAQKNPTAFYLCASKGELKGTEAFFGQGTRLTVV.

The chain employs TRBV7-9 and TRBJ1-2, with TRBD1 matching over 8 bases. V lost 4 bases to trimming and J lost 8 bases; unmatched junction nucleotides: 6. Germline values: CDR1 SEHNR, CDR2 FQNEAQ (reference sequence). CDR3 size: 13 residues. Here the CDR3 DNA reads TGTGCCAGCAGCTCGGACAGGGTCGGCGGCTACACCTTC. Its protein product is CASSSDRVGGYTF.

The chain combines TRBV28 with TRBJ1-2; 11 bases map to TRBD1. CDR3 size: 20 residues. Germline V CDR1 and CDR2: MDHEN, SYDVKM. V was clipped by 2 bases and J by 4 bases; unmatched bases: 18. CDR3 in amino acids: CASSLGSFVEDRGRSYGYTF. The CDR3 DNA is TGTGCCAGCAGTTTAGGGTCATTCGTTGAGGACAGGGGGCGATCCTATGGCTACACCTTC.

The chain carries TRBV7-9 and TRBJ2-7; TRBD2 aligns across 8 bases. The CDR3 has 15 residues. CDR1 and CDR2 from the germline V gene are SEHNR and FQNEAQ (reference sequence). V lost 6 bases to trimming and J lost 4 bases; unmatched junction nucleotides: 11. The DNA for the CDR3 is TGTGCCAGCAGTTCAAGCGGGAGAGCTTTATACGAGCAGTACTTC. Amino acid sequence: CASSSSGRALYEQYF.

On this clone: Other DNA sequences in the sample encode the same CDR3. This chain links TRBV5-1 with TRBJ1-4; D is unresolved. Germline V lookup: CDR1 SGHRS, CDR2 YFSETQ. V dropped 3 bases and J dropped 0 bases, with 9 bases sitting between them. The CDR3 spans 15 residues. CDR3 sequence (DNA): TGCGCCAGCAGCTCGGGAAGGACAACTAATGAAAAACTGTTTTTT. This encodes CASSSGRTTNEKLFF. Full variable domain (rest looked up from reference TRBV5-1 and TRBJ1-4): KAGVTQTPRYLIKTRGQQVTLSCSPISGHRSVSWYQQTPGQGLQFLFEYFSETQRNKGNFPGRFSGRQFSNSRSEMNVSTLELGDSALYLCASSSGRTTNEKLFFGSGTQLSVL.

A remark on this clone: The same CDR3 is also encoded by other DNA sequences in this sample. This chain's CDR3 is CASSYQGAGTEAFF. CDR3 in DNA: TGTGCCAGCAGTTATCAGGGGGCAGGCACTGAAGCTTTCTTT. V and J are TRBV6-5 and TRBJ1-1, with 8 bases matching TRBD1. CDR1 is MNHEY, CDR2 SVGAGI, per germline. Trimming took 3 bases from V and 4 from J; bases not matched to a gene: 4. CDR3 length equals 14 residues.

This sequence joins TRBV10-2 and TRBJ1-2; 8 nucleotides match TRBD1. The CDR3 spans 16 residues. The trim removed 6 bases at V and 0 bases at J, leaving 9 bases unmatched. Germline V gives CDR1 WSHSY, CDR2 SAAADI. CDR3 protein: CASRRGQAYPNYGYTF. The CDR3 DNA reads as TGCGCCAGCAGACGGGGACAGGCTTACCCTAACTATGGCTACACCTTC.

The V gene is TRBV6-5, the J gene TRBJ1-3, with a possible D match to TRBD1 (5 bases). The CDR3 runs to 12 residues. Germline loops: CDR1 MNHEY, CDR2 SVGAGI. The V end was cut by 7 bases, the J end by 8 bases, with 12 bases between. The CDR3 here is CASISGGDTIYF. Written as DNA, the CDR3 is TGTGCCAGCATCTCCGGGGGGGACACCATATATTTT.

This clone has ten or more counts. The chain couples TRBV2 to TRBJ2-5; no clear D gene. V was clipped by 3 bases and J by 5 bases, with 7 bases between them. The CDR3 spans 12 residues. Germline CDR1 reads SNHLY; CDR2 reads FYNNEI. DNA of the CDR3: TGTGCCAGCAGTGACTTATCGGAGACCCAGTACTTC. Its translation is CASSDLSETQYF.

Here the CDR3 reads CASSVQGQGQETQYF. The CDR3 DNA sequence: TGTGCCAGCAGTGTTCAGGGACAGGGACAAGAGACCCAGTACTTC. The chain couples TRBV28 to TRBJ2-5; 9 nucleotides match TRBD1. CDR1 and CDR2 from the germline V gene are MDHEN and SYDVKM. CDR3 length equals 15 residues. V trimming: 5 bases; J trimming: 2 bases; junction bases outside the gene matches: 6.

About this clone itself: The sample holds other DNA sequences that translate to the same CDR3. This rearrangement joins TRBV2 to TRBJ2-7; TRBD1 might be the D (5 bases). Germline assignment: CDR1 SNHLY and CDR2 FYNNEI. The CDR3 runs 14 residues. Trimming took 2 bases from V and 0 from J, leaving 8 bases between them. This chain's CDR3 is CASSEHRSSYEQYF. In DNA form, the CDR3 reads TGTGCCAGCAGTGAACACAGGAGCTCCTACGAGCAGTACTTC.

The gene calls are TRBV19 and TRBJ1-5; possibly TRBD1 for D (5 bases). Trimming removed 4 bases from V and 4 bases from J, with 11 bases in between. The CDR3 extends over 14 amino acids. Germline-derived CDR1 and CDR2 are LNHDA and SQIVND (reference sequence). The CDR3 loop reads CASSTPGWNQPQHF. In DNA, the CDR3 is TGTGCCAGTAGTACTCCAGGGTGGAATCAGCCCCAGCATTTT.

The chain recombines TRBV28 with TRBJ1-1; unclear D gene. Germline V lookup: CDR1 MDHEN, CDR2 SYDVKM. The CDR3 spans 15 residues. V lost 1 base and J lost 0, with 9 bases in between. The CDR3, as DNA: TGTGCCAGCAGTTTATTACAGAGCATGAACACTGAAGCTTTCTTT. As protein: CASSLLQSMNTEAFF.

The rearrangement links TRBV30 to TRBJ2-5; TRBD1 is a possible D gene (5 bases). Germline CDR1 is GTSNPN and CDR2 is SVGIG (reference sequence). The length of the CDR3 is 13 residues. Trimming removed 0 bases from V and 6 bases from J, with 11 bases in between. The CDR3 spells CAWSVTRAKTQYF. The CDR3 bases are TGTGCCTGGAGTGTGACCAGGGCTAAGACCCAGTACTTC.